This TCR beta chain was observed in a study of shared clonotypes between healthy human individuals (dated by TCRdb to about 2020). Background for the entire study: Two women and three men aged 18 to 49 years were included in the cohort. For each donor, CD4 naive and CD4 memory were each run on three plates, CD8 naive on two plates, and CD8 memory on one plate. Blood TCR repertoires of 5 or 6 healthy adults were deeply sequenced to estimate repertoire size and the extent of clonotype sharing between individuals. To increase sequencing depth and limit assay-specific biases, different laboratories used diverse techniques to prepare libraries and sequence TCR repertoires. Per donor, leukapheresis produced somewhere between about 0.9 and 9.5 billion PBMCs. Paper-wide results and their limitations: When a handful of donors were compared, the shared fraction of clonotypes was about 5% for naive CD4, over 3% for naive CD8, 2% to 2.5% for memory CD4, and approximately 0.4% for memory CD8. Clonotypes shared by all four sorted-subset donors showed higher generation probabilities than non-shared clonotypes. Sampling was restricted to blood, and TCR repertoires in tissue are likely to differ from TCR repertoires in blood. Because the study included a small number of donors, the genetic and exposure-history diversity represented was limited. Even with the large sequencing depth, rarefaction of the sorted-subset datasets indicated that sequencing was incomplete. Estimated clonotype richness was generally larger for naive than for memory subsets. Pairwise subsampling indicated that sequencing depth was expected to affect the degree of clonotype sharing among donors.

This clone was seen a single time. The antigen it binds to is not known. Within one base of it there is no much larger clone, and no base qualities were kept. Healthy HIV-negative adults with no recently reported acute infections or vaccinations were included as donors. Every donor was a Caucasian adult living in Nashville, Tennessee, USA. Magnetic negative selection was used to enrich CD4+ T cells, after which naive cells were positively selected on CD45RA and the negative fraction became the memory subset. Blood was obtained by leukapheresis, after which PBMCs were separated by Ficoll-Histopaque density gradient centrifugation and cryopreserved in liquid nitrogen vapor phase. Analytical flow cytometry was used to check the purity and quantity of each magnetically sorted T cell population. Genomic DNA was isolated from every sorted fraction and measured by UV absorbance on a Nanodrop 2000c. Using the deep immunoSEQ assay, multiplex PCR amplified TCR CDR3 regions from genomic DNA. Extracted genomic DNA from each cell subset was spread evenly across all wells of several immunoSEQ 96-well plates, with each plate serving as a replicate. For sorted subsets, about 0.2 ug genomic DNA, equal to some 28,000 T cell genomes, was loaded into each replicate PCR. Purified libraries were quantified with a Qubit 3.0 fluorometer, sized on a Bioanalyzer 2100, and re-quantified with the KAPA Library Quantification kit. A separate single-read 150-cycle Illumina NextSeq 550 flow cell was used to sequence each immunoSEQ 96-well plate. The authors processed their data as follows. Because the immunoSEQ output included only junctional sequences and no quality scores, the filtering could not be the same as the filtering used for full-length reads. To assign V/J genes and CDR3, sequences were annotated using PyIR, a Python wrapper for IgBLAST v1.9, with IMGT germline references. Any read was removed if the V/J assignment was weak (E-value above 1e-6), the CDR3 was missing, or the read contained stop codons, out-of-frame junctions, or ambiguous translated residues. V3J clonotypes were defined as sequences sharing an identical inferred V gene, J gene, and CDR3 amino acid sequence. Percentage overlap between repertoires was computed as shared unique clonotypes divided by the size of the smaller repertoire. Three approaches were used to assess repertoire richness: RTK rarefaction, the Chao1 estimator, and Recon v2.1 estimates of unobserved clonotypes. Generation probabilities for all TCRbeta clonotypes obtained by the gDNA method from a handful of donors were computed using OLGA. TCRdb provides this immuneACCESS table in a form limited to in-frame rearrangements. Some clones are lacking; in checked studies, under half of them reflect an unresolved V gene, and why the rest are absent is not known. The V and J calls and clone size were taken over from that table, and D and trimming were inferred from the DNA. This sample has some 500,000 clones in its table, and more than 95% of those were observed once. Around 0.066% of the sample is held by the ten biggest clonotypes.

The specimen sequenced was naive CD4+ T cells sorted from blood. According to the study, the label for this sample's cell subset or site signals: CD45RA+ positively selected. The source of this sequence is a woman under 40 in good health.

DNA sequence: TGTGCCAGCAGTTTAGTTCGGGGGGTGGGCGGCAATCAGCCCCAGCATTTT. The translation is CASSLVRGVGGNQPQHF. The chain is made from TRBV28 and TRBJ1-5; the D gene is perhaps TRBD1, from 5 matching bases. CDR1 MDHEN and CDR2 SYDVKM were looked up in the germline V gene. The V end loses 2 bases and the J end loses 2 bases, and a stretch of 16 bases separates them. From the cysteine through the phenylalanine, the CDR3 covers 17 amino acids. Only the CDR3 portion is preserved as DNA: 51 bases, with reading frame beginning at the first base.